This TCR beta chain was identified during a study of PD-1 blockade in classical Hodgkin lymphoma. Study results and caveats: Prior to therapy, complete responders displayed diversity much like that of newly diagnosed patients. Exclusion applied to patients who initiated nivolumab less than 1 year following ASCT.

The germline gives CDR1 SGDLS, CDR2 YYNGEE. The CDR3 is 15 residues long. V lost 4 bases and J 4 bases, leaving 17 bases between the germline ends. Produced via immunoSEQ multiplex PCR; TCRdb's table is partial and in-frame only. The data show under 95,000 clones, around 90% seen once. With no exception, relapse followed autologous stem cell transplantation in all patients, and brentuximab vedotin exposure varied. A remark on this clone: What it recognizes is unknown.

Specimen: peripheral blood mononuclear cells (PBMCs), collected before the second cycle of nivolumab. This clonotype was obtained from a human donor with classical Hodgkin lymphoma. The chain employs TRBV9 and TRBJ1-1; D gene uncertain. CDR3 bases: TGTGCCAGCAGCTCCGAGAGAAAGGGAAGCACTGAAGCTTTCTTT. Protein: CASSSERKGSTEAFF.